The 12 T cell receptor beta chains below come from one sample, sequenced in a study of T cell responses to AZD1222 COVID-19 vaccine. Assay used: immunoSEQ multiplex PCR; TCRdb lists only in-frame clones, some missing. The repertoire holds 150,000 or so clones, with 86% as singletons. The sequences come from peripheral blood, collected on day 0 of MenACWY control vaccination. The receptor set was obtained from an adult in good health.

CDR3 DNA: TGCGCCAGCAGCCTCGGGACAGGGAAAGAGACCCAGTACTTC. It yields the protein CASSLGTGKETQYF. The chain couples TRBV5-1 to TRBJ2-5; TRBD1 matches 9 bases. This CDR3 is built from 14 residues. Germline-derived CDR1 and CDR2 are SGHRS and YFSETQ. V was clipped by 4 bases and J by 3 bases; unmatched bases: 4.

The CDR3 DNA follows: TGTGCCAGCAGCCAACTATTAACGCAGTATTTT. Protein sequence: CASSQLLTQYF. The chain has TRBV3-1 (or the pseudogene TRBV3-2) and TRBJ2-3; D is uncertain. Trimming removed 2 bases from V and 9 bases from J, with 6 bases in between. CDR3 size: 11 residues. CDR1 and CDR2 from the germline V gene are LGHDT and YNNKEL (reference sequence).

This clone was observed a handful of times. This chain's CDR3 is CASSLHTGTPVLPQHF. The CDR3 nucleotides read TGTGCCAGCAGTTTACATACCGGGACCCCGGTCCTGCCCCAGCATTTT. The chain uses TRBV2 and TRBJ1-5; D perhaps matches TRBD1 (5 bases). This CDR3 has 16 residues. V was cut by 5 bases and J by 9 bases, with 23 bases left in between. Per germline, CDR1 SNHLY and CDR2 FYNNEI. The full variable domain, its missing parts supplied by reference TRBV2 and TRBJ1-5, is EPEVTQTPSHQVTQMGQEVILRCVPISNHLYFYWYRQILGQKVEFLVSFYNNEISEKSEIFDDQFSVERPDGSNFTLKIRSTKLEDSAMYFCASSLHTGTPVLPQHFGDGTRLSIL.

In this sample, this clone turned up once. This chain links TRBV6-5 with TRBJ1-5; no firm D call. CDR3 length: 11 amino acids. The V end was cut by 4 bases, the J end by 9 bases, with 7 bases between. In germline, CDR1 is MNHEY, CDR2 SVGAGI. CDR3 sequence reads: CASSSGGPQHF. The CDR3 DNA follows: TGTGCCAGCAGTTCGGGTGGGCCCCAGCATTTT.

The chain links TRBV6-6 to TRBJ2-7; a weak D match, TRBD2 (6 bases). V gave up 6 bases and J gave up 6 bases, with 21 bases separating them. The CDR3 extends over 15 amino acids. Germline loops: CDR1 MNHNY, CDR2 SVGAGI (reference sequence). The CDR3 sequence: CASSTRDGTEGEQYV. For the CDR3, the DNA is TGTGCCAGCAGCACACGGGACGGGACGGAGGGCGAGCAGTACGTC.

The chain joins TRBV30 to TRBJ2-3, with a tentative D call TRBD2 (5 bases). The V gene's germline CDR1 is GTSNPN and CDR2 SVGIG (reference sequence). This CDR3 region has 16 residues. The V and J ends lost 1 base and 0 bases respectively, with 14 bases between them. CDR3 loop: CAWSARLGSSTDTQYF. The CDR3 DNA reads as TGTGCCTGGAGTGCAAGGTTGGGGAGTAGCACAGATACGCAGTATTTT.

J is TRBJ1-6 and V is TRBV11-3; D gene uncertain. Trimming pared 7 bases from V and 5 bases from J, leaving 21 bases between. The CDR3 is made up of 17 amino acids. CDR1 and CDR2 (germline): SGHNT, YENEEA. CDR3 region: CASILLVVEADNSPLHF. The CDR3 DNA is TGTGCCAGCATCCTTTTGGTTGTGGAAGCGGATAATTCACCCCTCCACTTT.

J is TRBJ1-2 and V is TRBV7-3, with TRBD1 matching over 9 bases. CDR1 and CDR2 (germline): SGHTA, FQGTGA. V lost 4 bases, J lost 8 bases, and 8 bases stayed unmatched. CDR3 length: 14 amino acids. The DNA of the CDR3 is TGTGCCAGCAGCTCGGTTGTGGGACAGGGCGGCTACACCTTC. Residues: CASSSVVGQGGYTF.

The chain uses TRBV4-1 and TRBJ1-5; D remains unclear. Germline V gene lookup returns CDR1 MGHRA and CDR2 YSYEKL. The CDR3 is made up of 13 amino acids. The V end lost 3 bases, the J end lost 9 bases, and 12 bases lay between the germline ends. In DNA form, the CDR3 reads TGCGCCAGCAGCCAGACCCGGTTTATGCCCCAGCATTTT. This codes for CASSQTRFMPQHF.

This chain links TRBV11-2 with TRBJ2-7, with D uncertain. There are 11 residues in the CDR3. Trimming left V 5 bases short and J 4 bases short, with 6 bases between. The germline gives CDR1 SGHAT, CDR2 FQNNGV. CDR3 sequence reads: CASSPFYEQYF. The CDR3 coding sequence is TGTGCCAGCAGCCCCTTTTACGAGCAGTACTTC.

The rearrangement joins TRBV13 to TRBJ1-4, with D maybe TRBD1 (6 bases). The germline V gene encodes CDR1 PRHDT and CDR2 FYEKMQ (reference sequence). This CDR3 has 13 amino acids. Trimming took 1 base from V and 10 from J, leaving 10 bases between them. In DNA, the CDR3 is TGTGCCAGCAGCTTAGAGAGGGGGGGAAAACTGTTTTTT. Encoded protein: CASSLERGGKLFF.

The chain combines TRBV5-4 with TRBJ1-6, with a tentative D call TRBD1 (6 bases). Trimming left V 4 bases short and J 7 bases short, with 21 bases between. This CDR3 has 17 residues. Per the germline V gene, CDR1 is SGHNT and CDR2 is YYREEE (reference sequence). The CDR3 region is CASSAPGATVGNSPLHF. CDR3 nucleotides: TGTGCCAGCAGCGCCCCGGGGGCCACGGTGGGAAATTCACCCCTCCACTTT.